This T cell receptor beta chain was recovered during a study of CD8 T cells in Susac syndrome. An amount of RNA that ranged from roughly 0.45 to 1 ug was reverse transcribed with random hexamers. An immunoSEQ multiplex PCR amplified TCR beta CDR3 over 54 Vbeta and 13 Jbeta. TCRdb fed the immunoSEQ multiplex PCR reads into MiXCR, producing one record per CDR3 protein. The sample shows more than 250,000 distinct CDR3 sequences, around 90% of them seen only once. V was shortened by 0 bases and J by 1 base, with 2 bases between the two germline ends. CDR1 and CDR2 from the germline V gene are KGHDR and SFDVKD. The CDR3 extends over 13 amino acids.

Sequencing was carried out using CD4+ T cells from PBMCs. This rearrangement joins TRBV24-1 to TRBJ2-5, with D uncertain. The origin of this receptor is a human donor with multiple sclerosis. The CDR3 bases are TGTGCCACCAGTGATTTGGTCCAAGAGACCCAGTACTTC. Its translation: CATSDLVQETQYF.